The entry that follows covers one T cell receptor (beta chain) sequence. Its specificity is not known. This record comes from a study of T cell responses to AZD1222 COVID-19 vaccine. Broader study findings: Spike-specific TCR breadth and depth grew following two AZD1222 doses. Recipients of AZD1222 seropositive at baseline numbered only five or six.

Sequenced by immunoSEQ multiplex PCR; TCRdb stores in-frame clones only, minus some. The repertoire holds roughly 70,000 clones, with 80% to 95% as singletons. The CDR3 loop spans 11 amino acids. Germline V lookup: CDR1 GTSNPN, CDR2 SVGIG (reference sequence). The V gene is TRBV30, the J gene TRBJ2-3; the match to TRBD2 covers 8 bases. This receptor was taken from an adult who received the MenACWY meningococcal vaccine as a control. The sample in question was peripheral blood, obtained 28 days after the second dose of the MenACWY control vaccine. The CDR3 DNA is TGTTCACTAGCGGACCCAGATACGCAGTATTTT. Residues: CSLADPDTQYF.